The table lists the clone carrying this T cell receptor beta chain with a few counts. Produced via immunoSEQ multiplex PCR; TCRdb's table is partial and in-frame only. The repertoire holds roughly 65,000 clones, with roughly 80% as singletons. Germline lookup yields CDR1 GTSNPN and CDR2 SVGIG (reference sequence). This CDR3 has 13 amino acids. V gave up 1 base and J gave up 6 bases; unmatched junction bases: 2. The data are from a study of OX40 agonist ivuxolimab in advanced cancers. Overall study: Each patient was given ivuxolimab into a vein every 2 weeks, at 0.01 to 10 mg/kg.

The sample here was CD4+ or CD8+ T cells sorted from blood, taken in a trial of the OX40 agonist ivuxolimab. The source of this sequence is an adult with an advanced solid tumor such as melanoma, head and neck, liver or kidney cancer. V is TRBV30 and J is TRBJ2-2; 7 bases line up with TRBD1. CDR3 nucleotide sequence: TGTGCCTGGAGTGACCAGGGGGCCGGGGAGCTGTTTTTT. Translated, it gives CAWSDQGAGELFF.